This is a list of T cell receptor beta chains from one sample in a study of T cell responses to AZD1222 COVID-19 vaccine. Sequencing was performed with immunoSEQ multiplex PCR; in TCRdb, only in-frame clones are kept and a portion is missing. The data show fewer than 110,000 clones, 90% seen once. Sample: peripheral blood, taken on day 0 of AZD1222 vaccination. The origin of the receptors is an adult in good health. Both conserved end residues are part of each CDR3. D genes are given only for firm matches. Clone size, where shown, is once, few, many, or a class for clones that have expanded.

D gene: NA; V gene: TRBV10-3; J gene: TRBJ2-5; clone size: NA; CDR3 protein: CAISESTSPEETQYF; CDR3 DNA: TGTGCCATCAGTGAGTCTACTAGCCCTGAAGAGACCCAGTACTTC
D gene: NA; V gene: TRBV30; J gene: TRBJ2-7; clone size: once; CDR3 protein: CAWSVGVQSSYEQYF; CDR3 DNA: TGTGCCTGGAGTGTTGGAGTCCAGAGCTCCTACGAGCAGTACTTC
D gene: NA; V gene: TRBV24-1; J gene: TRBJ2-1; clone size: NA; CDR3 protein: CATSDSGVLDEQFF; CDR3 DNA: TGTGCCACCAGTGATTCCGGGGTTTTGGATGAGCAGTTCTTC
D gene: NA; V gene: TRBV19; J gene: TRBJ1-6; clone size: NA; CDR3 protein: CASSITVFGSPLHF; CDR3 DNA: TGTGCCAGTAGTATAACTGTCTTCGGCTCACCCCTCCACTTT
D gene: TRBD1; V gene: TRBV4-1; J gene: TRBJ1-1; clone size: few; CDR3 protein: CASSPLTGSYTEAFF; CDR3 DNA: TGCGCCAGCAGCCCATTGACAGGGTCCTACACTGAAGCTTTCTTT
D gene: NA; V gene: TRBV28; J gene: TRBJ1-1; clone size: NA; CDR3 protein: CASSTLTDTEAFF; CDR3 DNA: TGTGCCAGCAGTACCCTAACGGACACTGAAGCTTTCTTT
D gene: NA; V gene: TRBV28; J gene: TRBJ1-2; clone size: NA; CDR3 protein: CASIPPTGPGYTF; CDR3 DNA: TGTGCCAGCATCCCCCCCACAGGGCCTGGCTACACCTTC
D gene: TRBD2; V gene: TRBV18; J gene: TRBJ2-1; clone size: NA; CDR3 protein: CASSPPPSGGAGEQFF; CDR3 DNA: TGTGCCAGCTCACCACCGCCTAGCGGGGGGGCCGGTGAGCAGTTCTTC
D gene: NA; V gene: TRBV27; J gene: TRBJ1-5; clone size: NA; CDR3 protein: CASSLFGRQDSLPGNQPQHF; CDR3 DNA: TGTGCCAGCAGTTTGTTCGGCCGACAGGACAGTCTACCTGGCAATCAGCCCCAGCATTTT
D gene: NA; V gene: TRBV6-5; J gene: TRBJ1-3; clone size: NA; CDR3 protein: CASSYSYGRSGNTIYF; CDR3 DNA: TGTGCCAGCAGTTACTCTTACGGACGCTCTGGAAACACCATATATTTT
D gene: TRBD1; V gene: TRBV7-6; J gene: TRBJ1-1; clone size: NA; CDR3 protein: CASSPLGTGNADTEAFF; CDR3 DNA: TGTGCCAGCAGCCCGCTGGGGACAGGGAACGCGGACACTGAAGCTTTCTTT
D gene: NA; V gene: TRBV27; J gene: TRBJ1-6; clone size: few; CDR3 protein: CASSLSPAGNSPLHF; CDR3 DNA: TGTGCCAGCAGTTTATCCCCCGCCGGAAATTCACCCCTCCACTTT
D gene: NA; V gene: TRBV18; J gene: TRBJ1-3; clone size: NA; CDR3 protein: CASSARGPPGNTIYF; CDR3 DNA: TGTGCCAGCTCAGCCAGGGGACCTCCTGGAAACACCATATATTTT
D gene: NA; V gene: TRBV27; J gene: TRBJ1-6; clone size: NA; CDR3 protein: CASSPNRVNYYNSPLHF; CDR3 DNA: TGTGCCAGCAGTCCGAACCGGGTCAATTACTATAATTCACCCCTCCACTTT
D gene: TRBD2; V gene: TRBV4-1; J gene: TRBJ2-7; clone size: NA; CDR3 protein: CASSQDGASGYEQYF; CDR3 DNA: TGCGCCAGCAGCCAAGATGGGGCTAGCGGATACGAGCAGTACTTC
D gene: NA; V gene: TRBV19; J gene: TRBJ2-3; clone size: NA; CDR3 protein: CASSAKQGGTQYF; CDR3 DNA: TGTGCCAGTAGTGCAAAACAGGGTGGTACGCAGTATTTT
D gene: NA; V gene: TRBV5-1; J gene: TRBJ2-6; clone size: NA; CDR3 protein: CASSVARGLFSGANVLTF; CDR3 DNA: TGCGCCAGCAGCGTGGCCAGGGGCCTTTTCTCTGGGGCCAACGTCCTGACTTTC
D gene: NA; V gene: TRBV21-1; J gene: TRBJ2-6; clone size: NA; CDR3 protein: CATTIPSGTRWSGANVLTF; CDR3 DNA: TGTGCCACCACAATACCGAGCGGAACGAGGTGGTCTGGGGCCAACGTCCTGACTTTC
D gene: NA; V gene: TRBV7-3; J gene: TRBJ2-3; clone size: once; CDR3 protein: CASSPYRNTDTQYF; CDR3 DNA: TGTGCCAGCAGCCCCTACCGGAACACAGATACGCAGTATTTT
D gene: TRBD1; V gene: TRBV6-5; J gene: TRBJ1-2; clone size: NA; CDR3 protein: CASRHTGGANYGYTF; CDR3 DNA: TGTGCCAGCAGGCATACAGGGGGAGCTAACTATGGCTACACCTTC
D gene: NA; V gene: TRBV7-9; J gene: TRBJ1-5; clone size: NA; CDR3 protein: CASSPTDNQPQHF; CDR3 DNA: TGTGCCAGCAGCCCTACGGATAATCAGCCCCAGCATTTT
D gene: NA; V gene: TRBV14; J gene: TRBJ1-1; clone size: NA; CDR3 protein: CASSRIPGLMAEAFF; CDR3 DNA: TGTGCCAGCAGTCGCATCCCAGGGTTGATGGCTGAAGCTTTCTTT
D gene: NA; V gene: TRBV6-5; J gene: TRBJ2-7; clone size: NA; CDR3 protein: CASSYSRELRDEQYF; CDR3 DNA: TGTGCCAGCAGTTACTCTAGAGAGTTGAGGGACGAGCAGTACTTC
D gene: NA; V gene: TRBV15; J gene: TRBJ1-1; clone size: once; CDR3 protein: CATSRASGGYTEAFF; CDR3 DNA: TGTGCCACCAGCAGAGCTAGCGGGGGGTACACTGAAGCTTTCTTT
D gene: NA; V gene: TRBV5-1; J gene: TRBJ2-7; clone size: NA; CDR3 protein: CASSPWTNDYEQYF; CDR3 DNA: TGCGCCAGCAGCCCTTGGACAAATGACTACGAGCAGTACTTC
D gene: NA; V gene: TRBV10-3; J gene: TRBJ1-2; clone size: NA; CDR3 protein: CAISEIGGRGGYGYTF; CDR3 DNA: TGTGCCATCAGTGAGATCGGGGGGCGGGGAGGCTATGGCTACACCTTC
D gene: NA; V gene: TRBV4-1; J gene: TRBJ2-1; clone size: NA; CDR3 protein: CASSQDEGGGRYNEQFF; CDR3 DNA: TGCGCCAGCAGCCAAGATGAGGGAGGGGGCAGGTACAATGAGCAGTTCTTC
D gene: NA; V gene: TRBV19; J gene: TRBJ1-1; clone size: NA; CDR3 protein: CASSRGARDRNTEAFF; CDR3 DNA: TGTGCCAGTAGTCGGGGGGCGCGGGATAGGAACACTGAAGCTTTCTTT
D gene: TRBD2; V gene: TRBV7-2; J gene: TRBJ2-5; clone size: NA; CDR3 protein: CASSLDFIVAGGGETQYF; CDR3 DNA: TGTGCCAGCAGCTTAGATTTTATCGTTGCGGGGGGAGGGGAGACCCAGTACTTC
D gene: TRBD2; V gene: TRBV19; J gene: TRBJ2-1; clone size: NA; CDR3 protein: CASSSGGGSYNEQFF; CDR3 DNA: TGTGCCAGTAGTTCGGGCGGGGGCTCCTACAATGAGCAGTTCTTC
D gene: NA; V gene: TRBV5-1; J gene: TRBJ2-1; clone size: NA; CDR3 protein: CASSLALRDNEQFF; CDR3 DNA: TGCGCCAGCAGCTTGGCCCTACGGGACAATGAGCAGTTCTTC
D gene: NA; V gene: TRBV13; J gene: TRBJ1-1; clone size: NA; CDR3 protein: CASSLAQNTEAFF; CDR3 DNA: TGTGCCAGCAGCTTGGCGCAGAACACTGAAGCTTTCTTT
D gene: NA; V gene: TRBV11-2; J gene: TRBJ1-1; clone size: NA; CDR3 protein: CASSSTLNTEAFF; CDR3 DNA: TGTGCCAGCAGCTCCACCTTGAACACTGAAGCTTTCTTT
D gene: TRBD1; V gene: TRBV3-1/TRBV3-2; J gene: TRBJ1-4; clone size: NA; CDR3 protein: CASSPPRTGEKLFF; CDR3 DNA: TGTGCCAGCAGCCCCCCTCGGACAGGCGAAAAACTGTTTTTT
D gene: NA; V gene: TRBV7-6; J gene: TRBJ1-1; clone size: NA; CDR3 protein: CASSFRVYLAGEGLNTEAFF; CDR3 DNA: TGTGCCAGCAGCTTTAGGGTGTATTTGGCAGGGGAGGGGCTGAACACTGAAGCTTTCTTT
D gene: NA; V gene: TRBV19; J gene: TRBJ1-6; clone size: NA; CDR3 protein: CASNQGWDSPLHF; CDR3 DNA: TGTGCCAGTAACCAGGGTTGGGATTCACCCCTCCACTTT
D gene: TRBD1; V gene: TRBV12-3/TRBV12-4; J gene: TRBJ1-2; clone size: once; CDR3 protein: CASSLGQGDGYTF; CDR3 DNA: TGTGCCAGCAGTTTAGGGCAGGGGGATGGCTACACCTTC
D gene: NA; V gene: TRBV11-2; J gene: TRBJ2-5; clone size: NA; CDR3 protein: CASTGMAGTDQETQYF; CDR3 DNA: TGTGCCAGCACAGGAATGGCGGGGACCGACCAAGAGACCCAGTACTTC
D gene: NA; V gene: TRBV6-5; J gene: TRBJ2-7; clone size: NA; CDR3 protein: CASSYRQDLPYEQYF; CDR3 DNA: TGTGCCAGCAGTTACAGGCAGGACCTACCCTACGAGCAGTACTTC